The 14 T cell receptor beta chains below were found in one sample sequenced in a study of cytomegalovirus exposure and HLA in healthy donors. It was with 60 Vbeta and 13 Jbeta primers that the PCR ran. Sequencing used immunoSEQ multiplex PCR; TCRdb keeps in-frame clones, though not all of them. With roughly 40,000 clones in the sample, the ten largest clones hold 4%. Sequenced sample: PBMCs. The receptors were gathered from a male donor in good health and CMV-seronegative.

J is TRBJ1-3 and V is TRBV7-3, with a weak D call TRBD1 (6 bases). This CDR3 is built from 15 residues. The germline V gene encodes CDR1 SGHTA and CDR2 FQGTGA. V lost 4 bases, J lost 0 bases, and 10 bases lay in between. Written as DNA, the CDR3 is TGTGCCAGCAGCTCGGACAGCGGCTCTGGAAACACCATATATTTT. Translation: CASSSDSGSGNTIYF.

This chain joins TRBV7-8 and TRBJ2-7; a possible D gene is TRBD2 (6 bases). Trimming pared 5 bases from V and 1 base from J, leaving 9 bases between. The CDR3 has 13 residues. Germline assignment: CDR1 SGHVS and CDR2 FQNEAQ. CDR3 residues: CASSLSGSYEQYF. DNA of the CDR3: TGTGCCAGCAGCCTTAGCGGTTCCTACGAGCAGTACTTC.

The rearrangement joins TRBV7-2 to TRBJ2-7; 9 nucleotides line up with TRBD2. Trimming at V came to 1 base and at J to 7 bases, leaving 11 bases not matched to a gene. The CDR3 is 16 amino acids. Germline loops: CDR1 SGHTA, CDR2 FQGNSA. This CDR3 is CASSLGSSGGQGEQYF. As DNA, the CDR3 is TGTGCCAGCAGCTTAGGAAGTAGCGGGGGTCAGGGGGAGCAGTACTTC.

This chain uses TRBV30 with TRBJ1-1; 7 bases line up with TRBD1. Per the germline V gene, CDR1 is GTSNPN and CDR2 is SVGIG (reference sequence). V was clipped by 2 bases and J by 1 base; unmatched bases: 7. The CDR3 extends over 15 amino acids. CDR3 in DNA: TGTGCCTGGAGTCCCGGACAGGCGACGAACACTGAAGCTTTCTTT. Amino acid sequence: CAWSPGQATNTEAFF.

CDR3 DNA: TGTGCCAGCAGGAGGACAGGGGAGAACACTGAAGCTTTCTTT. Its protein is CASRRTGENTEAFF. This sequence joins TRBV6-6 and TRBJ1-1; 9 bases agree with TRBD1. Germline V gives CDR1 MNHNY, CDR2 SVGAGI (reference sequence). The CDR3 has 14 amino acids. V trimming: 6 bases; J trimming: 1 base; junction bases outside the gene matches: 3.

V usage is TRBV19 and J usage is TRBJ1-1; 9 bases fit TRBD1. There are 13 residues in the CDR3. V shed 4 bases and J 7 bases; nucleotides not matched to a gene: 4. The germline V gene has CDR1 LNHDA and CDR2 SQIVND (reference sequence). CDR3 in amino acids: CASSNRQGDEAFF. In DNA, the CDR3 is TGTGCCAGTAGTAATCGACAGGGGGATGAAGCTTTCTTT.

J is TRBJ2-2 and V is TRBV7-8, with TRBD1 matching 10 bases. From germline, CDR1 is SGHVS and CDR2 FQNEAQ. Trimming took 7 bases from V and 4 from J; bases not matched to a gene: 6. CDR3 length: 15 amino acids. Here the CDR3 reads CASTPTGGLTGELFF. In DNA form, the CDR3 reads TGTGCCAGCACCCCGACAGGGGGCCTCACCGGGGAGCTGTTTTTT.

This chain connects TRBV6-4 to TRBJ2-1, with D tentatively TRBD1 (5 bases). Germline V CDR1 and CDR2: MRHNA, SNTAGT. V gave up 4 bases and J gave up 5 bases, with 12 bases separating them. This CDR3 spans 14 amino acids. The CDR3 loop is CASSVQGGHNEQFF. The CDR3 DNA reads as TGTGCCAGCAGTGTTCAGGGCGGCCACAATGAGCAGTTCTTC.

The rearrangement links TRBV5-1 to TRBJ1-4; D call uncertain. This CDR3 has 15 amino acids. Trimming stripped 6 bases from V and 1 base from J, with 13 bases between. Germline assignment: CDR1 SGHRS and CDR2 YFSETQ. The CDR3 DNA is TGCGCCAGCAAAAGACCCGGGTTAACTAATGAAAAACTGTTTTTT. Its translation is CASKRPGLTNEKLFF.

The rearrangement uses TRBV4-1 and TRBJ1-1, with D possibly TRBD1 on 6 matching bases. The V end lost 5 bases, the J end lost 7 bases, and 17 bases lay between the germline ends. CDR1 MGHRA and CDR2 YSYEKL come from the germline V gene. The CDR3 totals 14 residues. The CDR3 is CASSFTGGQLEAFF. CDR3 DNA: TGCGCCAGCAGCTTTACCGGAGGACAGCTTGAAGCTTTCTTT.

The genes are TRBV7-2 and TRBJ2-7; D perhaps matches TRBD2 (5 bases). There are 12 residues in the CDR3. Trimming left V 1 base short and J 7 bases short, with 8 bases between. Germline V gene sequence: CDR1 SGHTA, CDR2 FQGNSA. The CDR3 DNA is TGTGCCAGCAGCTTAGTGTCGGGGGAGCAGTACTTC. Amino acids: CASSLVSGEQYF.

The V and J genes are TRBV30 and TRBJ2-7; possible D gene TRBD1, 6 bases. V shed 2 bases and J shed 2 bases, with 13 bases lying between them. The CDR3 extends over 14 amino acids. Germline CDR1 is GTSNPN and CDR2 is SVGIG (reference sequence). This CDR3 reads CAWSQRQEPYEQYF. The CDR3 DNA is TGTGCCTGGAGTCAACGACAGGAGCCCTACGAGCAGTACTTC.

The J gene is TRBJ2-5, the V gene TRBV18; 13 bases match TRBD2. This CDR3 is built from 18 residues. CDR1 KGHSH and CDR2 LQKENI come from the germline V gene. The junction had 6 bases not matched to a gene; V was cut back by 0 bases and J by 2 bases. In nucleotides, the CDR3 is TGTGCCAGCTCACCACCGATGGGACTAGCGGGGAATCAAGAGACCCAGTACTTC. Its protein product is CASSPPMGLAGNQETQYF.

The chain couples TRBV6-5 to TRBJ2-1; 10 bases line up with TRBD1. The CDR3 extends over 14 amino acids. CDR1 MNHEY and CDR2 SVGAGI come from the germline V gene. The J segment lost 5 bases and the V segment lost 4 bases, leaving 2 bases of the junction unmatched. This chain's CDR3 is CASSWDRGDNEQFF. CDR3 sequence (DNA): TGTGCCAGCAGTTGGGACAGGGGTGACAATGAGCAGTTCTTC.